This T cell receptor beta chain was found in a study of blood T cell repertoires in COVID-19. The repertoire was sequenced with immunoSEQ multiplex PCR; TCRdb's copy has only in-frame clones and lacks some. The table has fewer than 110,000 clones, over 85% seen once; the top ten hold 17%. With 7 bases clipped from V and 7 bases from J, the junction kept 9 bases outside the gene matches. From germline, CDR1 is SNHLY and CDR2 FYNNEI. The CDR3 is 14 residues long. The TCR sequence derives from a woman over 75 in a cohort sampled during active COVID-19. The chain has TRBV2 and TRBJ2-7, with 11 nucleotides matching TRBD1. The sample taken for sequencing was peripheral blood. The chain's CDR3 is CASIGTGGGGEQYF. CDR3 nucleotide sequence: TGTGCCAGCATCGGGACAGGGGGAGGAGGGGAGCAGTACTTC.